What follows describes a single TCR beta chain. This entry is derived from a study of human T cells and chemical hapten exposure. The CDR3 contains 18 residues. Germline V lookup: CDR1 LGHNA, CDR2 YNFKEQ. The V gene end was trimmed by 0 bases and the J gene end by 4 bases; junction bases not matched to a gene: 11. Noted time point: patch test 2, 6 weeks after DPC sensitization. The sample's treatment: therapeutic diphenylcyclopropenone sensitization with weekly scalp DPC. TCRdb itself ran the RACE reads through MiXCR, one entry per CDR3 protein. Among 360,000 or so distinct CDR3 sequences listed, roughly 6% were seen once.

The rearrangement links TRBV4-2 to TRBJ1-3; TRBD1 agrees at 8 bases. The receptor's source is a young woman with alopecia areata. Some clones in this sample may be carry-over from other donors' samples. The sequenced sample was whole blood, obtained in connection with sensitization to the hapten diphenylcyclopropenone (DPC). CDR3 residues: CASSQDPRTGQGGNTIYF. The CDR3 DNA reads TGTGCCAGCAGCCAAGATCCCCGGACAGGGCAGGGGGGAAACACCATATATTTT.